A selection of T cell receptor beta chains follows, all from one sample in a study of immune evolution from preneoplasia to lung adenocarcinoma. Some clones are missing from TCRdb's copy, which holds only in-frame ones; the method was immunoSEQ multiplex PCR. The table lists approximately 6,700 clones, about 80% of them singletons, with about 6.5% in the top ten. The sample was FFPE adjacent normal lung tissue. These receptors were taken from a person in their sixties or seventies with lung adenocarcinoma. Both conserved end residues are part of each CDR3. The order of the fields is J gene, clone size, D gene, V gene, CDR3 protein, CDR3 DNA. D genes are given only for firm matches. A clone size is listed for some rows: how often the clone was seen (once, few, many), or a class if it is expanded.

j_gene: TRBJ2-3; abundance: few; d_gene: TRBD2; v_gene: TRBV19; CDR3aa: CASSGTSGGTDTQYF; CDR3nt: TGTGCCAGTAGTGGGACTAGCGGGGGCACAGATACGCAGTATTTT
j_gene: TRBJ2-3; abundance: NA; d_gene: NA; v_gene: TRBV7-2; CDR3aa: CASSAILAATDTQYF; CDR3nt: TGTGCCTCCTCGGCCATCTTGGCGGCCACAGATACGCAGTATTTT
j_gene: TRBJ1-1; abundance: NA; d_gene: TRBD1; v_gene: TRBV29-1; CDR3aa: CSVVDRGPNTEAFF; CDR3nt: TGCAGCGTTGTCGACAGGGGCCCGAACACTGAAGCTTTCTTT
j_gene: TRBJ2-1; abundance: NA; d_gene: NA; v_gene: TRBV7-3; CDR3aa: CASSLDGGVLSNEQFF; CDR3nt: TGTGCCAGCAGCTTAGACGGCGGAGTCCTCTCCAATGAGCAGTTCTTC
j_gene: TRBJ2-3; abundance: NA; d_gene: TRBD2; v_gene: TRBV7-9; CDR3aa: CASSLVLAGPTQYF; CDR3nt: TGTGCCAGCAGCTTAGTTCTAGCGGGGCCTACGCAGTATTTT
j_gene: TRBJ2-7; abundance: NA; d_gene: NA; v_gene: TRBV5-1; CDR3aa: CASRAQASSYEQYF; CDR3nt: TGCGCCAGCAGGGCACAGGCGAGCTCCTACGAGCAGTACTTC
j_gene: TRBJ2-5; abundance: NA; d_gene: TRBD2; v_gene: TRBV5-1; CDR3aa: CASNIWTGGPETQYF; CDR3nt: TGCGCCAGCAACATCTGGACGGGAGGGCCGGAGACCCAGTACTTC
j_gene: TRBJ2-7; abundance: NA; d_gene: TRBD1; v_gene: TRBV7-9; CDR3aa: CASSLADRGEVEQYF; CDR3nt: TGTGCCAGCAGCTTAGCGGACAGGGGGGAGGTCGAGCAGTACTTC
j_gene: TRBJ2-7; abundance: NA; d_gene: NA; v_gene: TRBV2; CDR3aa: CASEVGRITYEQYF; CDR3nt: TGTGCCAGCGAGGTAGGACGGATAACCTACGAGCAGTACTTC
j_gene: TRBJ1-2; abundance: few; d_gene: NA; v_gene: TRBV15; CDR3aa: CATSRETGYGYTF; CDR3nt: TGTGCCACCAGCAGAGAGACGGGCTATGGCTACACCTTC
j_gene: TRBJ2-1; abundance: few; d_gene: TRBD2; v_gene: TRBV6-1; CDR3aa: CASSTGLDYNNEQFF; CDR3nt: TGTGCCAGCAGTACGGGACTAGACTACAACAATGAGCAGTTCTTC
j_gene: TRBJ2-2; abundance: NA; d_gene: TRBD1; v_gene: TRBV7-9; CDR3aa: CASSGQGNSGELFF; CDR3nt: TGTGCCAGCAGTGGACAGGGGAATTCCGGGGAGCTGTTTTTT
j_gene: TRBJ1-1; abundance: few; d_gene: NA; v_gene: TRBV4-3; CDR3aa: CASSQDSGANTEAFF; CDR3nt: TGCGCCAGCAGCCAAGATTCAGGGGCAAACACTGAAGCTTTCTTT
j_gene: TRBJ2-7; abundance: NA; d_gene: NA; v_gene: TRBV5-1; CDR3aa: CASSQLQGGPQQYF; CDR3nt: TGCGCCAGCAGCCAACTACAGGGAGGCCCCCAGCAGTACTTC
j_gene: TRBJ2-7; abundance: once; d_gene: TRBD1; v_gene: TRBV5-4; CDR3aa: CASSTNRGSYEQYF; CDR3nt: TGTGCCAGCAGCACAAACAGGGGGTCCTACGAGCAGTACTTC
j_gene: TRBJ2-7; abundance: NA; d_gene: NA; v_gene: TRBV18; CDR3aa: CASSPPGATYEQYF; CDR3nt: TGTGCCAGCTCACCCCCAGGGGCCACCTACGAGCAGTACTTC
j_gene: TRBJ1-5; abundance: NA; d_gene: NA; v_gene: TRBV5-4; CDR3aa: CASRVRTEVSNQPQHF; CDR3nt: TGTGCCAGCAGGGTACGGACAGAAGTTAGCAATCAGCCCCAGCATTTT
j_gene: TRBJ2-5; abundance: NA; d_gene: NA; v_gene: TRBV30; CDR3aa: CARWGGETQYF; CDR3nt: TGTGCCCGGTGGGGAGGAGAGACCCAGTACTTC
j_gene: TRBJ1-1; abundance: NA; d_gene: NA; v_gene: TRBV7-9; CDR3aa: CASSQGRNTEAFF; CDR3nt: TGTGCCAGCAGCCAGGGACGTAACACTGAAGCTTTCTTT
j_gene: TRBJ2-5; abundance: NA; d_gene: NA; v_gene: TRBV28; CDR3aa: CASIREGVSPFSETQYF; CDR3nt: TGTGCCAGCATCAGGGAAGGGGTCTCTCCATTCTCAGAGACCCAGTACTTC
j_gene: TRBJ2-7; abundance: few; d_gene: NA; v_gene: TRBV10-2; CDR3aa: CASRDDVDREQYF; CDR3nt: TGCGCCAGCAGGGATGATGTGGATCGGGAGCAGTACTTC
j_gene: TRBJ1-2; abundance: NA; d_gene: NA; v_gene: TRBV5-6; CDR3aa: CASSPFTRLYGYTF; CDR3nt: TGTGCCAGCAGCCCTTTTACCCGGCTCTATGGCTACACCTTC
j_gene: TRBJ2-3; abundance: NA; d_gene: TRBD2; v_gene: TRBV16; CDR3aa: CASSQYERESTDTQYF; CDR3nt: TGTGCCAGCAGCCAATATGAGCGGGAGAGCACAGATACGCAGTATTTT
j_gene: TRBJ2-7; abundance: NA; d_gene: NA; v_gene: TRBV9; CDR3aa: CASSVGGQAFTYEQYF; CDR3nt: TGTGCCAGCAGCGTAGGAGGTCAGGCCTTTACCTACGAGCAGTACTTC
j_gene: TRBJ1-5; abundance: NA; d_gene: NA; v_gene: TRBV30; CDR3aa: CAWSQEAGSNQPQHF; CDR3nt: TGTGCCTGGAGTCAGGAGGCAGGGTCCAATCAGCCCCAGCATTTT
j_gene: TRBJ1-5; abundance: NA; d_gene: TRBD1; v_gene: TRBV28; CDR3aa: CASSSQGAGGQPQHF; CDR3nt: TGTGCCAGCAGTTCACAGGGGGCCGGGGGGCAGCCCCAGCATTTT
j_gene: TRBJ1-1; abundance: NA; d_gene: NA; v_gene: TRBV30; CDR3aa: CAWTMGGGQNTEAFF; CDR3nt: TGTGCCTGGACCATGGGGGGAGGACAGAACACTGAAGCTTTCTTT
j_gene: TRBJ1-1; abundance: NA; d_gene: NA; v_gene: TRBV5-1; CDR3aa: CASRGDTEAFF; CDR3nt: TGCGCCAGCAGAGGGGACACTGAAGCTTTCTTT
j_gene: TRBJ1-1; abundance: large; d_gene: NA; v_gene: TRBV13; CDR3aa: CASSLGLTFTEAFF; CDR3nt: TGTGCCAGCAGCTTAGGCCTAACCTTCACTGAAGCTTTCTTT
j_gene: TRBJ1-4; abundance: few; d_gene: NA; v_gene: TRBV28; CDR3aa: CASSFYSTGYNEKLFF; CDR3nt: TGTGCCAGCAGTTTTTACTCGACAGGCTATAATGAAAAACTGTTTTTT
j_gene: TRBJ2-7; abundance: once; d_gene: TRBD2; v_gene: TRBV27; CDR3aa: CASSQGLAGGYEQYF; CDR3nt: TGTGCCAGCAGCCAGGGGCTAGCGGGAGGGTACGAGCAGTACTTC
j_gene: TRBJ1-2; abundance: NA; d_gene: TRBD1; v_gene: TRBV4-2; CDR3aa: CASSQEQGPNYGYTF; CDR3nt: TGTGCCAGCAGCCAAGAACAGGGGCCAAACTATGGCTACACCTTC
j_gene: TRBJ2-3; abundance: NA; d_gene: NA; v_gene: TRBV9; CDR3aa: CASSVGTSDTQYF; CDR3nt: TGTGCCAGCAGCGTAGGAACAAGCGATACGCAGTATTTT
j_gene: TRBJ2-1; abundance: NA; d_gene: NA; v_gene: TRBV5-8; CDR3aa: CASSWPVANNEQFF; CDR3nt: TGTGCCAGCTCTTGGCCGGTAGCGAATAATGAGCAGTTCTTC
j_gene: TRBJ2-5; abundance: NA; d_gene: NA; v_gene: TRBV15; CDR3aa: CATRIGTPSRVEAVETQYF; CDR3nt: TGTGCCACCAGGATCGGAACGCCAAGCCGGGTCGAAGCTGTGGAGACCCAGTACTTC
j_gene: TRBJ1-5; abundance: NA; d_gene: NA; v_gene: TRBV6-6; CDR3aa: CASNPVQRNQPQHF; CDR3nt: TGTGCCAGCAACCCCGTCCAGAGGAATCAGCCCCAGCATTTT
j_gene: TRBJ1-2; abundance: NA; d_gene: NA; v_gene: TRBV15; CDR3aa: CATSRESGYGYTF; CDR3nt: TGTGCCACCAGCAGGGAAAGCGGCTATGGCTACACCTTC
j_gene: TRBJ1-5; abundance: NA; d_gene: NA; v_gene: TRBV6-1; CDR3aa: CASSEAPGVSNQPQHF; CDR3nt: TGTGCCAGCAGTGAAGCCCCAGGGGTTAGCAATCAGCCCCAGCATTTT
j_gene: TRBJ2-7; abundance: once; d_gene: TRBD2; v_gene: TRBV11-2; CDR3aa: CASSLGSSGTQDEQYF; CDR3nt: TGTGCCAGCAGCTTAGGATCTAGCGGAACACAAGACGAGCAGTACTTC
j_gene: TRBJ2-3; abundance: once; d_gene: TRBD2; v_gene: TRBV11-2; CDR3aa: CASSHLLGGRGTDTQYF; CDR3nt: TGTGCCAGCAGCCATCTCCTTGGCGGGAGGGGTACAGATACGCAGTATTTT